The 14 T cell receptor beta chains below were found in one sample sequenced in a study of T cell responses to AZD1222 COVID-19 vaccine (dated by TCRdb to the early 2020s). Library preparation employed the immunoSEQ multiplex PCR assay. This immuneACCESS table, as held by TCRdb, lists in-frame sequences with V and J called but not all clones. Of the missing ones, under half trace to an unresolved V gene in checked studies; the others have no known cause. For this sample there are 100,000 to 150,000 clones; around nine tenths appear just once. More than 0.95% of the sample comes from the top ten. Reading the label with the study, this specimen's time point is: about 28 days (+/-7) after the second vaccine dose. Specimen: peripheral blood, collected 28 days after the second AZD1222 dose. These receptors were collected from an adult who received the AZD1222 COVID-19 vaccine.

The rearrangement links TRBV2 to TRBJ1-5; weak D call: TRBD1 (5 bases). The length of the CDR3 is 13 residues. V was pared by 8 bases and J by 4 bases, with 12 bases between. Germline assignment: CDR1 SNHLY and CDR2 FYNNEI. CDR3 sequence: CASGRQPNQPQHF. The CDR3 bases are TGTGCCAGCGGGCGACAGCCGAATCAGCCCCAGCATTTT.

This clone is a singleton in its sample. V and J are TRBV7-2 and TRBJ2-3; 7 bases are shared with TRBD2. The V gene end was trimmed by 5 bases and the J gene end by 0 bases; junction bases not matched to a gene: 2. The CDR3 runs 14 residues. Germline loops: CDR1 SGHTA, CDR2 FQGNSA. DNA of the CDR3: TGTGCCAGCAGCCACGGGGGGAGCACAGATACGCAGTATTTT. Its protein product is CASSHGGSTDTQYF. The full variable domain, rest sourced from reference TRBV7-2 and TRBJ2-3, is GAGVSQSPSNKVTEKGKDVELRCDPISGHTALYWYRQSLGQGLEFLIYFQGNSAPDKSGLPSDRFSAERTGGSVSTLTIQRTQQEDSAVYLCASSHGGSTDTQYFGPGTRLTVL.

The gene calls are TRBV6-6 and TRBJ1-2; 7 positions agree with TRBD1. The CDR3 has 15 amino acids. Germline CDR1 is MNHNY and CDR2 is SVGAGI (reference sequence). J was trimmed by 2 bases and V by 2 bases; bases with no gene match: 5. The CDR3 bases are TGTGCCAGCAGTTACAGAAGGGGGCAGAACTATGGCTACACCTTC. Translation: CASSYRRGQNYGYTF.

The rearrangement joins TRBV4-2 to TRBJ1-5; D not certain. The CDR3 totals 16 residues. V was cut by 0 bases and J by 2 bases, with 11 bases left in between. Per germline, CDR1 LGHNA and CDR2 YNFKEQ. Written as DNA, the CDR3 is TGTGCCAGCAGCCAAGATCATCGGCAGGGCAATCAGCCCCAGCATTTT. This encodes CASSQDHRQGNQPQHF.

The chain employs TRBV5-1 and TRBJ2-2; D not certain. The V end lost 7 bases, the J end lost 8 bases, and 24 bases lay between the germline ends. Germline CDR1 is SGHRS and CDR2 is YFSETQ. This CDR3 has 16 residues. The CDR3 DNA sequence: TGCGCCAGCCAAACAAGCCCCCTATCAGGATTAGGGGAGCTGTTTTTT. Its translation: CASQTSPLSGLGELFF.

This chain connects TRBV4-2 to TRBJ2-3; D ambiguous. Germline V gives CDR1 LGHNA, CDR2 YNFKEQ. V was clipped by 4 bases and J by 0 bases, with 11 bases between them. The length of the CDR3 is 15 residues. CDR3 protein: CASSLRTESTDTQYF. The CDR3 DNA follows: TGTGCCAGCAGCCTTCGGACGGAAAGCACAGATACGCAGTATTTT.

The CDR3 region is CASSVDPQNYGYTF. DNA for the CDR3: TGTGCCAGCAGCGTAGATCCCCAAAACTATGGCTACACCTTC. The rearrangement links TRBV9 to TRBJ1-2; D is uncertain. CDR3 length: 14 residues. The V gene lost 0 bases and the J gene lost 2 bases, with 8 bases spanning the gap. Looked up from germline, CDR1 is SGDLS and CDR2 is YYNGEE.

The gene calls are TRBV11-1 and TRBJ1-1, with TRBD1 as a possible D gene (5 bases). Trimming stripped 3 bases from V and 4 bases from J, with 15 bases between. The germline gives CDR1 SGHAT, CDR2 FQDESV (reference sequence). CDR3 length: 15 amino acids. CDR3 sequence reads: CASSFTGGSVTEAFF. The CDR3 coding sequence is TGTGCCAGCAGCTTCACAGGAGGGTCGGTCACTGAAGCTTTCTTT.

V gene TRBV11-1 combines with J gene TRBJ2-7; D not resolved. V was trimmed by 5 bases and J by 7 bases, leaving 18 bases between them. This CDR3 comprises 14 residues. CDR1 is SGHAT, CDR2 FQDESV, per germline (reference sequence). CDR3 bases: TGTGCCAGCAGCCGGAGTCCCCGGGTGGGAGAGCAGTACTTC. Translated: CASSRSPRVGEQYF.

V gene TRBV7-2 combines with J gene TRBJ2-1; the match to TRBD1 covers 8 bases. This CDR3 has 14 residues. The V gene's germline CDR1 is SGHTA and CDR2 FQGNSA. With V trimmed by 5 bases and J by 7 bases, 7 bases remained unmatched. The CDR3 sequence is CASSNGQGRNEQFF. CDR3 sequence (DNA): TGTGCCAGCAGCAATGGACAGGGACGGAATGAGCAGTTCTTC.

J is TRBJ2-1 and V is TRBV19, with TRBD2 matching 10 bases. J gave up 3 bases and V 5 bases, and 13 bases lay outside the gene matches. The CDR3 is 18 amino acids. Germline loops: CDR1 LNHDA, CDR2 SQIVND (reference sequence). The CDR3 here is CASSPRTKAGGGYNEQFF. The CDR3, as DNA: TGTGCCAGTAGTCCCCGGACTAAAGCGGGAGGGGGCTACAATGAGCAGTTCTTC.

The chain carries TRBV11-3 and TRBJ1-6; D is unresolved. Germline lookup yields CDR1 SGHNT and CDR2 YENEEA. This CDR3 region has 17 residues. Trimming took 2 bases from V and 0 from J, leaving 11 bases between them. CDR3 nucleotide sequence: TGTGCCAGCAGCTTAAAGCCCGGGAGCTCCTATAATTCACCCCTCCACTTT. Encoded protein: CASSLKPGSSYNSPLHF.

V gene TRBV19 combines with J gene TRBJ1-3; D ambiguous. Germline CDR1 LNHDA, CDR2 SQIVND (reference sequence). Trimming left V 9 bases short and J 0 bases short, with 9 bases between. The CDR3 has 13 residues. CDR3 sequence reads: CASTGSSGNTIYF. DNA for the CDR3: TGTGCCAGCACGGGGAGCTCTGGAAACACCATATATTTT.

As DNA, the CDR3 is TGTGCCAGCAGGGAGGGGAATGGCTACACCTTC. This translates into CASREGNGYTF. The V call is TRBV25-1, the J call TRBJ1-2; possible D gene TRBD1, 5 bases. V lost 6 bases to trimming and J lost 6 bases, with 8 bases between them. CDR3 length: 11 amino acids. Germline values: CDR1 MGHDK, CDR2 SYGVNS.